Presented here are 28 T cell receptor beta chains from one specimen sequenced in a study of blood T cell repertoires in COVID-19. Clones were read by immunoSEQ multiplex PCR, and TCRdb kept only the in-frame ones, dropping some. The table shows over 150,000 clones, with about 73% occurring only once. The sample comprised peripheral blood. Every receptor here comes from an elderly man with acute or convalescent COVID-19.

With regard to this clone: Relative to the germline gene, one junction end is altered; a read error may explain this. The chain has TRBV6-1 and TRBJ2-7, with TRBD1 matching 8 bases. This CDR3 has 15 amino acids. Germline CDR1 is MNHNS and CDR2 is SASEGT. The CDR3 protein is CASREDRGGRYEQYF. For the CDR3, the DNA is TGTGCCAGCAGGGAAGACAGGGGAGGTCGCTACGAGCAGTACTTC.

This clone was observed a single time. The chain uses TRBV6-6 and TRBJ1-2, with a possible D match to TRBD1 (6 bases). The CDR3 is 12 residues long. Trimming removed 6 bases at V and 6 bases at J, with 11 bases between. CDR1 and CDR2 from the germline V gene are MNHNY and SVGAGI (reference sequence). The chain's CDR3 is CASSWQGNGYTF. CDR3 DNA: TGTGCCAGCAGCTGGCAGGGGAATGGCTACACCTTC.

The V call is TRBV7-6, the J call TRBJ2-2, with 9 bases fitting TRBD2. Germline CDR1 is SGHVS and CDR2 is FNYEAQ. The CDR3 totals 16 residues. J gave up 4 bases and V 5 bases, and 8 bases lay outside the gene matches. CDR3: CASSHSGGQTTGELFF. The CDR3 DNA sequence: TGTGCCAGCAGCCATAGCGGGGGCCAAACCACCGGGGAGCTGTTTTTT.

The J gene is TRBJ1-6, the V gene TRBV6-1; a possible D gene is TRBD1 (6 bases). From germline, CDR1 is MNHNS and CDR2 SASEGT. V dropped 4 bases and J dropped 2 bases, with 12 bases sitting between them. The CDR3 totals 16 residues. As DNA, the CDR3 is TGTGCCAGCAGTGGGGGGGGGCAGACCTATAATTCACCCCTCCACTTT. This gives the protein CASSGGGQTYNSPLHF.

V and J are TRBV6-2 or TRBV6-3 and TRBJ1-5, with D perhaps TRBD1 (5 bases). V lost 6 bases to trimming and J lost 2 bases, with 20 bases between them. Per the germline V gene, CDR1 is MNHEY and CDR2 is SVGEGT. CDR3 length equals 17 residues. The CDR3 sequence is CASSPYSGGQGNQPQHF. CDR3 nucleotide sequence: TGTGCCAGCAGCCCCTATTCGGGGGGTCAGGGCAATCAGCCCCAGCATTTT.

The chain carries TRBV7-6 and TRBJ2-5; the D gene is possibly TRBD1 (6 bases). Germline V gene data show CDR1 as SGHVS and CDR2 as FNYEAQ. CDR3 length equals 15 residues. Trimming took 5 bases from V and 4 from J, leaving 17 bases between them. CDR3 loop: CASSVQQGRGETQYF. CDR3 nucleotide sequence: TGTGCCAGCAGCGTCCAGCAGGGGAGAGGAGAGACCCAGTACTTC.

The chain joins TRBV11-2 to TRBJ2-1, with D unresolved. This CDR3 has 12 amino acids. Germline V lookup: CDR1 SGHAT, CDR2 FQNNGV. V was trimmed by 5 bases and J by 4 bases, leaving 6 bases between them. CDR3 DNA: TGTGCCAGCAGCCCCGGGTACAATGAGCAGTTCTTC. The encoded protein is CASSPGYNEQFF.

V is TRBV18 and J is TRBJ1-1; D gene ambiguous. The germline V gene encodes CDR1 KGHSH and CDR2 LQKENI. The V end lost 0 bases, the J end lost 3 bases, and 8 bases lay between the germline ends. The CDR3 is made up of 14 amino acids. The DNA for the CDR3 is TGTGCCAGCTCACCACCGACCCGGGACACTGAAGCTTTCTTT. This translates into CASSPPTRDTEAFF.

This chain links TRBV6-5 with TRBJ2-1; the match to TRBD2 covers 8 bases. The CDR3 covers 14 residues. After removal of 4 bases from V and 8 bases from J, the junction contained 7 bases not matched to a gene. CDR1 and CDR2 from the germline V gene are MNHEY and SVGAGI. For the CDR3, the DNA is TGTGCCAGCAGTTTCCGCCCGACTAGCGATGAGCAGTTCTTC. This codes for CASSFRPTSDEQFF.

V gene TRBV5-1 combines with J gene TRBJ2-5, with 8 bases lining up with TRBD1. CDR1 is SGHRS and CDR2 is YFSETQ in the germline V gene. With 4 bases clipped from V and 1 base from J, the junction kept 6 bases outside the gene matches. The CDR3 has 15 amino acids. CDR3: CASSGTGGSQETQYF. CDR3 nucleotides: TGCGCCAGCAGCGGTACAGGGGGGAGCCAAGAGACCCAGTACTTC.

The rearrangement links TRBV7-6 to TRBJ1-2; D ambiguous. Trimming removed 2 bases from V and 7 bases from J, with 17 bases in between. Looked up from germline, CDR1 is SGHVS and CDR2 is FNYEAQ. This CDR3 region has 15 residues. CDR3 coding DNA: TGTGCCAGCAGCTTATCGGCGGGGTCACCCAGTGGCTACACCTTC. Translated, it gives CASSLSAGSPSGYTF.

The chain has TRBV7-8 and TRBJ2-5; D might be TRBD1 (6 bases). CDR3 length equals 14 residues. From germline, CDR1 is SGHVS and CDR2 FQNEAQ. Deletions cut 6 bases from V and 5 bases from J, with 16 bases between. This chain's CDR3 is CASRSSGAMETQYF. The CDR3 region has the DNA TGTGCCAGCAGATCCTCAGGGGCGATGGAGACCCAGTACTTC.

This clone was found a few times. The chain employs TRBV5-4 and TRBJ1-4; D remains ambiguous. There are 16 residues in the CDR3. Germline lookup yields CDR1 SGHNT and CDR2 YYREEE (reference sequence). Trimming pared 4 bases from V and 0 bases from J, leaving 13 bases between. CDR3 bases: TGTGCCAGCAGCCTCAGGATTTCGGCAACTAATGAAAAACTGTTTTTT. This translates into CASSLRISATNEKLFF. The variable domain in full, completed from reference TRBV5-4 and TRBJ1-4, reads ETGVTQSPTHLIKTRGQQVTLRCSSQSGHNTVSWYQQALGQGPQFIFQYYREEENGRGNFPPRFSGLQFPNYSSELNVNALELDDSALYLCASSLRISATNEKLFFGSGTQLSVL.

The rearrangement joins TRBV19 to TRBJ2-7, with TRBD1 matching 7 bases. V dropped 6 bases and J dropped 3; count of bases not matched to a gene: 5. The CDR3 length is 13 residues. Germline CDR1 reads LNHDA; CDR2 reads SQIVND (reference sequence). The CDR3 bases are TGTGCCAGTAGCCAGACAGGGCTCTACGAGCAGTACTTC. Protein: CASSQTGLYEQYF.

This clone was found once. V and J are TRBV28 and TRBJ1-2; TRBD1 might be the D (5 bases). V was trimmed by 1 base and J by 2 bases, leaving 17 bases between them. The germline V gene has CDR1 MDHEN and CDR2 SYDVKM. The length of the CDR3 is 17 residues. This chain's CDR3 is CASSLSGVEGSNYGYTF. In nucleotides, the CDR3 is TGTGCCAGCAGTTTATCGGGGGTAGAAGGTTCAAACTATGGCTACACCTTC.

The CDR3 reads CASSAGLLWEKLFF. In DNA form, the CDR3 reads TGTGCCAGCAGTGCGGGACTGCTTTGGGAAAAACTGTTTTTT. V and J are TRBV25-1 and TRBJ1-4; D is possibly TRBD1 (5 bases). V was trimmed by 4 bases and J by 8 bases, leaving 14 bases between them. Per the germline V gene, CDR1 is MGHDK and CDR2 is SYGVNS. This CDR3 region has 14 residues.

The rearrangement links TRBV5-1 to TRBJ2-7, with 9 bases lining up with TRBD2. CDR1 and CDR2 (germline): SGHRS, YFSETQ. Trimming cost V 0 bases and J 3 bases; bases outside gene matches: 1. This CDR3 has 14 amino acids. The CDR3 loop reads CASSLASGNYEQYF. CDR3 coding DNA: TGCGCCAGCAGCTTGGCTAGCGGGAACTACGAGCAGTACTTC.

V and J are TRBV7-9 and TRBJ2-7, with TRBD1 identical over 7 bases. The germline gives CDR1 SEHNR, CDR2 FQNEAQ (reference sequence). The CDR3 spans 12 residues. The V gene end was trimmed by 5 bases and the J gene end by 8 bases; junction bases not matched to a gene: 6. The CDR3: CASSVKQGQQYV. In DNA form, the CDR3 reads TGTGCCAGCAGCGTAAAACAGGGGCAGCAGTACGTC.

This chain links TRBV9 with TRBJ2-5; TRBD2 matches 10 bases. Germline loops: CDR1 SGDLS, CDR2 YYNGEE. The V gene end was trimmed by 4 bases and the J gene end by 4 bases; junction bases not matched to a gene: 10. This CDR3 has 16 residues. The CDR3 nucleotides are TGTGCCAGCAGCAAGGCAGCGGGGGGGCCGGGAGAGACCCAGTACTTC. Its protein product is CASSKAAGGPGETQYF.

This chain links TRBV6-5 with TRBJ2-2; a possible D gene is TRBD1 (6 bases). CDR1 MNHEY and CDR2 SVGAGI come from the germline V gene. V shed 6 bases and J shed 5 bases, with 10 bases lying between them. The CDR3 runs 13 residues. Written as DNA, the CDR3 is TGTGCCAGCAGGCAGGGGCTTACCGGGGAGCTGTTTTTT. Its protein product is CASRQGLTGELFF.

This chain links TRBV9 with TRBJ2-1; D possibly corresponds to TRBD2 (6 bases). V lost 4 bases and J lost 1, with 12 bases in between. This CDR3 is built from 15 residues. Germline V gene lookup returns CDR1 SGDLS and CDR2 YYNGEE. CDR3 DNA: TGTGCCAGCAGCTTGGGACTTCTATCCTACAATGAGCAGTTCTTC. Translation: CASSLGLLSYNEQFF.

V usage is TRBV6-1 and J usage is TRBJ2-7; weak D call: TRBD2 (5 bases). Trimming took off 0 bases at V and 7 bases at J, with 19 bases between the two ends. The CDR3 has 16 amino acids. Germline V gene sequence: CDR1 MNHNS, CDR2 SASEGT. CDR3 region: CASSEALLTYRGEQYF. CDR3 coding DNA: TGTGCCAGCAGTGAAGCGCTTCTCACCTACCGGGGAGAGCAGTACTTC.

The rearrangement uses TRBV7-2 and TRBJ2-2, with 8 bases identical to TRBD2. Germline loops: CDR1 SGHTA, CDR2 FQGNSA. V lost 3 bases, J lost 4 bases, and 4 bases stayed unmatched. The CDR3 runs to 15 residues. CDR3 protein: CASSFRGGSTGELFF. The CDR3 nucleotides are TGTGCCAGCAGCTTTCGCGGGGGGTCCACCGGGGAGCTGTTTTTT.

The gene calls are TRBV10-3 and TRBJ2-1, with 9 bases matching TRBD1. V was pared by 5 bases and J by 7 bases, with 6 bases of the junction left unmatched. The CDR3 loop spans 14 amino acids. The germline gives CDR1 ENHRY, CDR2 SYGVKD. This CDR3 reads CAISPGQGLNEQFF. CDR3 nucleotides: TGTGCCATCAGTCCGGGACAGGGTCTGAATGAGCAGTTCTTC.

CDR3 DNA sequence: TGTGCCAGCAGCCAGGGACAGGGAATTGGCTACACCTTC. It codes for CASSQGQGIGYTF. The rearrangement joins TRBV7-2 to TRBJ1-2, with 9 nucleotides matching TRBD1. Germline V gives CDR1 SGHTA, CDR2 FQGNSA. Losses at the gene ends were 5 bases for V and 7 bases for J; bases not matched to a gene: 5. The CDR3 contains 13 residues.

CDR3: CASSLVTGKETQYF. The CDR3 nucleotides are TGTGCCAGCAGCTTAGTAACAGGGAAAGAGACCCAGTACTTC. This chain connects TRBV7-2 to TRBJ2-5; tentatively, D is TRBD1 (6 bases). The CDR3 spans 14 residues. CDR1 is SGHTA, CDR2 FQGNSA, per germline. V lost 1 base and J 3 bases, leaving 9 bases between the germline ends.

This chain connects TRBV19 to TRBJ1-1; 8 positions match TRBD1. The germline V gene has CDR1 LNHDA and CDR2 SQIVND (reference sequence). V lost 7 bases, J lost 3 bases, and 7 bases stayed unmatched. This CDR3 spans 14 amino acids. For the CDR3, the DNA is TGTGCCAGTATATCAGACAGGGGATACACTGAAGCTTTCTTT. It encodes CASISDRGYTEAFF. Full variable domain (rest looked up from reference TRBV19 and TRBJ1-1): DGGITQSPKYLFRKEGQNVTLSCEQNLNHDAMYWYRQDPGQGLRLIYYSQIVNDFQKGDIAEGYSVSREKKESFPLTVTSAQKNPTAFYLCASISDRGYTEAFFGQGTRLTVV.

CDR3 residues: CASSSVAGGRNEQFF. CDR3 bases: TGTGCCAGCAGCTCGGTAGCGGGGGGGCGCAATGAGCAGTTCTTC. V and J are TRBV7-2 and TRBJ2-1; 11 bases are a match to TRBD2. From germline, CDR1 is SGHTA and CDR2 FQGNSA. V shed 4 bases, J shed 6 bases, and the junction held 5 bases outside the gene matches. The CDR3 runs 15 residues.